The rows below give T cell receptor beta chains drawn from one sample of a study of blood T cell repertoires in COVID-19. Method: immunoSEQ multiplex PCR; TCRdb's copy keeps in-frame clones and lacks some. The table shows roughly 280,000 clones, with approximately 91% occurring only once. Sample: peripheral blood. The source is a man aged 50-60 years with acute or convalescent COVID-19. CDR3s include the opening cysteine and the closing phenylalanine or tryptophan. D genes are given only for firm matches. Where a row states a size, it is once, few, many or the class of an expanded clone; other rows omit it.

D | J | V | size | length | DNA | CDR3
NA | TRBJ2-1 | TRBV4-1 | NA | 14 | TGCGCCAGCAGTAAGGCAGGGGACTACAATGAGCAGTTCTTC | CASSKAGDYNEQFF
NA | TRBJ1-6 | TRBV6-5 | NA | 13 | TGTGCCAGCAGAAGGGACTTGGGGGGACCCCTCCACTTT | CASRRDLGGPLHF
TRBD1 | TRBJ2-7 | TRBV7-8 | once | 16 | TGTGCCAGCAGCTTCAATTGGGGGACAGGGAGGTACGAGCAGTACTTC | CASSFNWGTGRYEQYF
NA | TRBJ2-5 | TRBV15 | NA | 14 | TGTGCCACCAGCAGAGGTGGAGTCCAAGAGACCCAGTACTTC | CATSRGGVQETQYF
NA | TRBJ1-5 | TRBV3-1/TRBV3-2 | NA | 15 | TGTGCCAGCAAAAGGTCCGGGGGAAGCAATCAGCCCCAGCATTTT | CASKRSGGSNQPQHF
TRBD1 | TRBJ1-1 | TRBV11-2 | NA | 13 | TGTGCCAGCAGCCCGGACAGGGGGGCTGAAGCTTTCTTT | CASSPDRGAEAFF
NA | TRBJ2-7 | TRBV11-2 | NA | 14 | TGTGCCAGCAGCCGCCCCCGGCGGCCCTACGAGCAGTACTTC | CASSRPRRPYEQYF
NA | TRBJ1-3 | TRBV3-1/TRBV3-2 | NA | 17 | TGTGCCAGCAGCCAAGCCCGGGCATCGGGATCTGGAAACACCATATATTTT | CASSQARASGSGNTIYF
TRBD1 | TRBJ1-1 | TRBV2 | NA | 16 | TGTGCCAGCAGTGACATATGGTATCAGAGGGGGCGCGAAGCTTTCTTT | CASSDIWYQRGREAFF
NA | TRBJ1-4 | TRBV5-1 | NA | 14 | TGCGCCAGCAGCCTCTACAGGCGTTCGGAAAAACTGTTTTTT | CASSLYRRSEKLFF
TRBD1 | TRBJ1-1 | TRBV5-1 | NA | 16 | TGCGCCAGCAGCTTGGCCACAGGGACAGCGAACACTGAAGCTTTCTTT | CASSLATGTANTEAFF
TRBD1 | TRBJ1-2 | TRBV5-6 | NA | 14 | TGTGCCAGCAACCCCCAGGGGGAAAACTATGGCTACACCTTC | CASNPQGENYGYTF
TRBD1 | TRBJ1-2 | TRBV30 | NA | 13 | TGTGCCTCGGCCCGACAGGGAGTCTATGGCTACACCTTC | CASARQGVYGYTF
NA | TRBJ1-4 | TRBV5-1 | NA | 16 | TGCGCCAGCAGCTTCGGACCAGGGGATCCCAATGAAAAACTGTTTTTT | CASSFGPGDPNEKLFF
NA | TRBJ2-5 | TRBV10-3 | NA | 13 | TGTGCCATAAAACAGGGAATGGAAGAGACCCAGTACTTC | CAIKQGMEETQYF
NA | TRBJ1-2 | TRBV5-1 | NA | 14 | TGCGCCAGCAGCTTGACAGGAATAAACTATGGCTACACCTTC | CASSLTGINYGYTF
NA | TRBJ2-2 | TRBV5-4 | NA | 14 | TGTGCCAGCAGCAGACACAGGGATGACGGGGAGCTGTTTTTT | CASSRHRDDGELFF
TRBD2 | TRBJ2-3 | TRBV19 | NA | 14 | TGTGCCAGTAGTCCGACTGGGGGGGCAGATACGCAGTATTTT | CASSPTGGADTQYF
NA | TRBJ1-1 | TRBV27 | NA | 16 | TGTGCCAGCAGTCCCCGGGGGGGTGCCATGAACACTGAAGCTTTCTTT | CASSPRGGAMNTEAFF
TRBD1 | TRBJ2-3 | TRBV19 | NA | 17 | TGTGCCAGTAGTATAATTGGAGGGACAGGGAGGACAGATACGCAGTATTTT | CASSIIGGTGRTDTQYF
NA | TRBJ1-5 | TRBV9 | NA | 15 | TGTGCCAGCAGCGTCTCCAGGGCTCCGAATCAGCCCCAGCATTTT | CASSVSRAPNQPQHF
TRBD1 | TRBJ1-1 | TRBV4-1 | NA | 15 | TGCGCCAGCAGCCAAGTCGGGACAGGGGATCCTGAAGCTTTCTTT | CASSQVGTGDPEAFF
NA | TRBJ1-5 | TRBV27 | NA | 13 | TGTGCCAGCAGTTGGGCCATAATGCAGCCCCAGCATTTT | CASSWAIMQPQHF
TRBD2 | TRBJ2-3 | TRBV5-1 | once | 15 | TGCGCCAGCAGCCCTAGCGGGGGGGGAATAGATACGCAGTATTTT | CASSPSGGGIDTQYF
NA | TRBJ1-3 | TRBV9 | NA | 15 | TGTGCCAGCAGCGGACCGGGACACCCGGGAAACACCATATATTTT | CASSGPGHPGNTIYF
NA | TRBJ2-1 | TRBV11-2 | NA | 15 | TGTGCCAGCAGCTTAGACAGGGCCCCCTACAATGAGCAGTTCTTC | CASSLDRAPYNEQFF
TRBD2 | TRBJ2-3 | TRBV3-1/TRBV3-2 | NA | 14 | TGTGCCACCCTAGCGGGGGGCAACACAGATACGCAGTATTTT | CATLAGGNTDTQYF
NA | TRBJ1-2 | TRBV9 | NA | 12 | TGTGCCAGCAGCTTGGAACAGGGAGGCTACACCTTC | CASSLEQGGYTF
NA | TRBJ2-1 | TRBV3-1/TRBV3-2 | NA | 14 | TGTGCCAGCAGCCAAGTAGGGGTGCCTACTGAGCAGTTCTTC | CASSQVGVPTEQFF
TRBD2 | TRBJ2-5 | TRBV6-5 | NA | 15 | TGTGCCAGCAGGTCAGCGGGGGGAGGCCAAGAGACCCAGTACTTC | CASRSAGGGQETQYF
NA | TRBJ1-1 | TRBV10-3 | once | 12 | TGTGCCATCAGACAGGCTAACACTGAAGCTTTCTTT | CAIRQANTEAFF
TRBD1 | TRBJ1-2 | TRBV19 | NA | 12 | TGTGCCAGCCGTGGGGGGACAGGGGGCTACACCTTC | CASRGGTGGYTF
TRBD1 | TRBJ1-2 | TRBV7-9 | NA | 15 | TGTGCCAGCAGTCGGGACAGCTCGTTTGTCTATGGCTACACCTTC | CASSRDSSFVYGYTF
NA | TRBJ2-4 | TRBV21-1 | NA | 17 | TGTGCCAGCACCCAAGGCGGCCTATTCGTAGCCAAAAACATTCAGTACTTC | CASTQGGLFVAKNIQYF
TRBD1 | TRBJ1-4 | TRBV5-1 | NA | 16 | TGCGCCAGCAGCACAGAGACAGGGGCCCTTAATGAAAAACTGTTTTTT | CASSTETGALNEKLFF
NA | TRBJ1-2 | TRBV11-1 | NA | 14 | TGTGCCAGCAGCTTGTTAATAGGGGCTGCTGGCTACACCTTC | CASSLLIGAAGYTF
NA | TRBJ2-1 | TRBV4-2 | few | 17 | TGTGCCAGCAGCCAAGACAATTTCATCGGAGCGGGCAATGAGCAGTTCTTC | CASSQDNFIGAGNEQFF
TRBD2 | TRBJ2-1 | TRBV2 | NA | 16 | TGTGCCAGCAGTGGGACTCGATTAGCGGGAGGGAATGAGCAGTTCTTC | CASSGTRLAGGNEQFF
TRBD1 | TRBJ2-5 | TRBV9 | NA | 16 | TGTGCCAGCAGCGTAGCACAGGGGGGTTCGGGGGAGACCCAGTACTTC | CASSVAQGGSGETQYF
NA | TRBJ1-1 | TRBV30 | NA | 12 | TGTGCCTGGAGTGTACTCTTCTCTGAAGCTTTCTTT | CAWSVLFSEAFF
NA | TRBJ1-5 | TRBV7-9 | NA | 14 | TGTGCCAGCAGCTTAGGTCCGGGAAGCCAGCCCCAGCATTTT | CASSLGPGSQPQHF
NA | TRBJ2-3 | TRBV12-3/TRBV12-4 | NA | 13 | TGTGCCAGCAGTTTACCAGGGACAGATACGCAGTATTTT | CASSLPGTDTQYF
NA | TRBJ2-7 | TRBV6-2/TRBV6-3 | once | 13 | TGTGCCAGCAGTTACTCTATCCCTTCCCAGCAGTACTTC | CASSYSIPSQQYF
TRBD1 | TRBJ2-2 | TRBV25-1 | NA | 16 | TGTGCCAGCAGTGTCGGACAGGGGGCCTACACCGGGGAGCTGTTTTTT | CASSVGQGAYTGELFF
TRBD2 | TRBJ2-5 | TRBV3-1/TRBV3-2 | few | 18 | TGTGCCAGCAGCCAAGAATTAGAGGCGGGGGGCCGTGACCAGACCCAGTACTTC | CASSQELEAGGRDQTQYF
TRBD2 | TRBJ2-5 | TRBV5-8 | NA | 16 | TGTGCCAGCAGCTCGGTCGCTAGCGGGGGAATGGAGACCCAGTACTTC | CASSSVASGGMETQYF
TRBD1 | TRBJ1-6 | TRBV3-1/TRBV3-2 | few | 13 | TGTGCCAGCCGGACAGGGAATAATTCACCCCTCCACTTT | CASRTGNNSPLHF
NA | TRBJ1-5 | TRBV19 | NA | 15 | TGTGCCAGTACCTTAGGGGTGAATAGCAATCAGCCCCAGCATTTT | CASTLGVNSNQPQHF
NA | TRBJ1-6 | TRBV13 | NA | 13 | TGTGCCAGCAGCTTGTCCCCCCGTACTCCCCTCCACTTT | CASSLSPRTPLHF